The entry below gives a single TCR beta chain sequence along with its context. Its target is unknown. The template was total RNA from unfractionated whole blood. The entry originates in a study of human T cells and chemical hapten exposure. Notes on the study in general: DPC sensitization did not alter TCRs above 1 in 1000 frequency.

Germline CDR1 is SGHRS and CDR2 is YFSETQ. With 5 bases removed from V and 5 bases from J, the gap between germline ends came to 17 bases. The CDR3 runs 15 residues. In the original processing: With a range of roughly 23,224 to 690,600, the median per sample was around 96,000 TCRs. TCRdb fed the 5' RACE reads into MiXCR, producing one record per CDR3 protein. The authors' filters were not applied to this entry. The sample includes 110,000 or so distinct CDR3 sequences, around a fifth of them seen just once. This rearrangement joins TRBV5-1 to TRBJ2-1, with D possibly TRBD2 on 5 matching bases. The sequence was collected from a human donor in good health. The CDR3 loop is CASRLPPGRDNEQFF. The CDR3 nucleotides are TGCGCCAGCAGACTGCCCCCTGGGCGGGACAATGAGCAGTTCTTC. The full variable domain, its missing parts supplied by reference TRBV5-1 and TRBJ2-1, is KAGVTQTPRYLIKTRGQQVTLSCSPISGHRSVSWYQQTPGQGLQFLFEYFSETQRNKGNFPGRFSGRQFSNSRSEMNVSTLELGDSALYLCASRLPPGRDNEQFFGPGTRLTVL.